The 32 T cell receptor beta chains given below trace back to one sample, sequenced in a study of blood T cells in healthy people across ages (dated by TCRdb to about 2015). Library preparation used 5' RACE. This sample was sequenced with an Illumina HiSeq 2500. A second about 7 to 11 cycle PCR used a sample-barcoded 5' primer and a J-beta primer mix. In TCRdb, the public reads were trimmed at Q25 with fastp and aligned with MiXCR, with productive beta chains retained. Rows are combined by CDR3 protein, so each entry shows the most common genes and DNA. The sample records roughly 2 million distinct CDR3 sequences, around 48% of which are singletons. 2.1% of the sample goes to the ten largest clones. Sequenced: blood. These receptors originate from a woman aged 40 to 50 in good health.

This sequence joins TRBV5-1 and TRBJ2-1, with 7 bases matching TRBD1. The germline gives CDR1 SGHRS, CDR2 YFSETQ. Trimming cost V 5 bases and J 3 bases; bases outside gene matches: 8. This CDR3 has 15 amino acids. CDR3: CASSPAGGNYNEQFF. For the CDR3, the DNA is TGCGCCAGCAGTCCCGCAGGGGGTAACTACAATGAGCAGTTCTTC.

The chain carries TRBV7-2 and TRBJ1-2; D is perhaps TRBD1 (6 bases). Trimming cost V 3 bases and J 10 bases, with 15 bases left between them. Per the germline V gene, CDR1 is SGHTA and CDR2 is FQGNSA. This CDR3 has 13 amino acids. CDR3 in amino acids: CASSLGGFDDYTF. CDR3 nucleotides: TGTGCCAGCAGCTTGGGGGGCTTTGATGACTACACCTTC.

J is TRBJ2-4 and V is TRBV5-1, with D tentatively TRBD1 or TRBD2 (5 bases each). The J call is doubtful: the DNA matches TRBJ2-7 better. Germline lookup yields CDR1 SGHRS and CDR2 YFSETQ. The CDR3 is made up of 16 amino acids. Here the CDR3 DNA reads TGCGCCAGCAGCCCCGCCCGGGACCCCCACTCCTACGAGCAGTACTTC. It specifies CASSPARDPHSYEQYF.

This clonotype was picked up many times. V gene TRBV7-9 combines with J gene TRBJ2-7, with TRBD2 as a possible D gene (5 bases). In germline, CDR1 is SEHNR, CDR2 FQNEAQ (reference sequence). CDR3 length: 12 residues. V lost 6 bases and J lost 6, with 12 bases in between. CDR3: CASSSGLGEQYF. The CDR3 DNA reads TGTGCCAGCAGTTCGGGGTTGGGCGAGCAGTACTTC.

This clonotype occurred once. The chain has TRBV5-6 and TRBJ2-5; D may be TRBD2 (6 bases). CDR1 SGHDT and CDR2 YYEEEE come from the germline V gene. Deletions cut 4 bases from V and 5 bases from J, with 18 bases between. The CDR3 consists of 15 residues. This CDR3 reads CASSQTSNGGETQYF. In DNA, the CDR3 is TGTGCCAGCAGCCAAACATCGAACGGAGGGGAGACCCAGTACTTC.

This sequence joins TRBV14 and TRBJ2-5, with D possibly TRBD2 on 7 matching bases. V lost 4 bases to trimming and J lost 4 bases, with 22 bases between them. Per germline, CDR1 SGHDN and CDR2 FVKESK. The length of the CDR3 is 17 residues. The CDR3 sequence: CASSPGSITGGAETQYF. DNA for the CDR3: TGTGCCAGCAGCCCTGGGAGCATAACGGGGGGCGCAGAGACCCAGTACTTC.

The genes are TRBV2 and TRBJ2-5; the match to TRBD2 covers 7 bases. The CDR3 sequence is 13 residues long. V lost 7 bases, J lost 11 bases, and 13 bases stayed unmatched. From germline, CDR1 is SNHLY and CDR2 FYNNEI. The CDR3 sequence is CASTSGAVGEQYF. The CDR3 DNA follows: TGTGCCAGCACGAGCGGGGCCGTGGGGGAGCAGTACTTC.

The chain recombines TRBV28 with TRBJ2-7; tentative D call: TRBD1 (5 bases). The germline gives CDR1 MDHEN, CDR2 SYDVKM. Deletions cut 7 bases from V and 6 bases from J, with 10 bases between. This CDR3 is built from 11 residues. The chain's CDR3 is CASNDSGEQYF. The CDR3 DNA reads TGTGCCAGCAATGACAGTGGCGAGCAGTACTTC.

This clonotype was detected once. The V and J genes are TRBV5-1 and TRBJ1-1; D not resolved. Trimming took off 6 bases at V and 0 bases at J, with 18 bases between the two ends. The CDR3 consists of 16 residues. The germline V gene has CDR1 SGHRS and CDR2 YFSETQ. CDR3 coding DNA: TGCGCCAGCACCGAGTCTCCAAGTTTCTTGAACACTGAAGCTTTCTTT. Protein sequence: CASTESPSFLNTEAFF.

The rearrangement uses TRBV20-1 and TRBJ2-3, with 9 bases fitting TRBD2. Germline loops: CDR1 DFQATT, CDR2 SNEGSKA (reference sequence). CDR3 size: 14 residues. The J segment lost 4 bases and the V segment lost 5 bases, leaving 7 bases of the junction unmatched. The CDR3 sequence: CSALTSGISDTQYF. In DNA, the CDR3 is TGCAGTGCTCTGACTAGCGGTATTTCAGATACGCAGTATTTT.

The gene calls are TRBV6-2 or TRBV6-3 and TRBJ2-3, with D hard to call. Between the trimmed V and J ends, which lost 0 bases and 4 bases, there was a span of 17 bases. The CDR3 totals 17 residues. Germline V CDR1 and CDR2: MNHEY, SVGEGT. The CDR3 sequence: CASSYSWGDRAADTQYF. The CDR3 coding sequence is TGTGCCAGCAGTTACTCATGGGGTGACCGAGCAGCAGATACGCAGTATTTT.

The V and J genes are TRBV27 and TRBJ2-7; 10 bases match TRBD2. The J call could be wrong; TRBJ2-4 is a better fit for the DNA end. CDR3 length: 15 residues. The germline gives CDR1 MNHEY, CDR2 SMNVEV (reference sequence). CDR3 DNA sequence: TGTGCCAGCAGTTTGGGAGCGGGGGGGTTAGGCATTCAGTACTTC. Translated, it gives CASSLGAGGLGIQYF.

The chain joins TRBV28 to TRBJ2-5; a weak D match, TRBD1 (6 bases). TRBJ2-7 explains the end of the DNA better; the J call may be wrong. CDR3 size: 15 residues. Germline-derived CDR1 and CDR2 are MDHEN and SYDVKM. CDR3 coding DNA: TGTGCCAGCAGTCAGCGAACGGGCAGGGACAACGAGCAGTACTTC. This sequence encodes CASSQRTGRDNEQYF.

The CDR3 DNA reads TGCAGCGTTGAAGGACGTGAAAACTATGGCTACACCTTC. Its translation is CSVEGRENYGYTF. The chain is built from TRBV29-1 and TRBJ1-2; D is uncertain. Per germline, CDR1 SQVTM and CDR2 ANQGSEA. CDR3 length equals 13 residues. V was shortened by 1 base and J by 2 bases, with 8 bases between the two germline ends.

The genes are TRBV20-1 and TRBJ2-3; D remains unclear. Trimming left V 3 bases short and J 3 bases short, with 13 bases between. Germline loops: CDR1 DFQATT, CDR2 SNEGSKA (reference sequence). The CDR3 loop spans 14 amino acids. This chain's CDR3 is CSASSTDLTDTQYF. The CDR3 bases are TGCAGTGCTAGTTCTACGGATCTTACAGATACGCAGTATTTT.

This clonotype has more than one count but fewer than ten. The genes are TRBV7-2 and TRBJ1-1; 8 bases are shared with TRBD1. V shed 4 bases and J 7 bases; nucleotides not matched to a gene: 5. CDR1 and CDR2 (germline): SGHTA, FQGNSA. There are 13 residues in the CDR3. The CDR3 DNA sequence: TGTGCCAGCAGCTCCAACAGGGGGTATGAAGCTTTCTTT. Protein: CASSSNRGYEAFF.

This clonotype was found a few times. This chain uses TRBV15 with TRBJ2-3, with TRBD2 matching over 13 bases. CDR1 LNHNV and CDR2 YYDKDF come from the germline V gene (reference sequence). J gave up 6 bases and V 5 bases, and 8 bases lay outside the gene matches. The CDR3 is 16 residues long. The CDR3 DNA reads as TGTGCCACCAGCGGAGGGACTAGCGGGGACAGGGATACGCAGTATTTT. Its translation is CATSGGTSGDRDTQYF. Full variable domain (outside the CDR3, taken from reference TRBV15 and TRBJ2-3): DAMVIQNPRYQVTQFGKPVTLSCSQTLNHNVMYWYQQKSSQAPKLLFHYYDKDFNNEADTPDNFQSRRPNTSFCFLDIRSPGLGDTAMYLCATSGGTSGDRDTQYFGPGTRLTVL.

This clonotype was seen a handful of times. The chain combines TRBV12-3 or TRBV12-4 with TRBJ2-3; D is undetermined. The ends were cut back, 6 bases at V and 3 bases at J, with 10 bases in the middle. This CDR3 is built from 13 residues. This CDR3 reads CASSREVTDTQYF. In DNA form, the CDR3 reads TGTGCCAGCAGCCGCGAGGTAACAGATACGCAGTATTTT.

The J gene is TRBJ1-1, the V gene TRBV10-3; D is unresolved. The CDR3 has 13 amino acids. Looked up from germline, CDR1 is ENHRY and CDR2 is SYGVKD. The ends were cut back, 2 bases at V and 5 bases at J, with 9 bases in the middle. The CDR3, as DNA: TGTGCCATCAGTGAGGGATTAGGAACTGAAGCTTTCTTT. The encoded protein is CAISEGLGTEAFF.

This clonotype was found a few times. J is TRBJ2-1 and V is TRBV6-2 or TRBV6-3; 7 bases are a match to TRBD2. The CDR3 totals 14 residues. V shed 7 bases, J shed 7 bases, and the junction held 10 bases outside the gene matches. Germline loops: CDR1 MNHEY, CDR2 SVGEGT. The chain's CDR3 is CASIRSGVGNEQFF. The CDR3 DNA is TGTGCCAGCATTCGGAGCGGGGTAGGTAATGAGCAGTTCTTC.

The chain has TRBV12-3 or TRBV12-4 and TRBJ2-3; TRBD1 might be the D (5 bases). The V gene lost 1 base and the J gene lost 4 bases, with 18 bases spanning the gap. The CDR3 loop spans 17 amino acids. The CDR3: CASSLGGRATRADTQYF. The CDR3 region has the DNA TGTGCCAGCAGTTTAGGAGGACGGGCCACCAGGGCAGATACGCAGTATTTT.

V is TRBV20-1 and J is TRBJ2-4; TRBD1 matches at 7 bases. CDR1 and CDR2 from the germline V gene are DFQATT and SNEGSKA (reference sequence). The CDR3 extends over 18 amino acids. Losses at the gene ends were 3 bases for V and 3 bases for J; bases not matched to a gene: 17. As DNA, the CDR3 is TGCAGTGCTAGTCCCCAAAGGGGGCAAAGTTCGGGCAAAAACATTCAGTACTTC. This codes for CSASPQRGQSSGKNIQYF.

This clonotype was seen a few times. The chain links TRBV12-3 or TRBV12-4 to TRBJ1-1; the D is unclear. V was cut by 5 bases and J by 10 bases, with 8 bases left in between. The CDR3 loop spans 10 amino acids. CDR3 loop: CASSPEPAFF. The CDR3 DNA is TGTGCCAGCAGTCCCGAACCAGCTTTCTTT.

The CDR3 DNA sequence: TGTGCCAGCAGCAGAACTTTAGGCGCCTACGAGCAGTACTTC. Translation gives CASSRTLGAYEQYF. V usage is TRBV6-2 or TRBV6-3 and J usage is TRBJ2-7; no firm D call. The V end lost 6 bases, the J end lost 2 bases, and 14 bases lay between the germline ends. There are 14 residues in the CDR3. CDR1 is MNHEY and CDR2 is SVGEGT in the germline V gene.

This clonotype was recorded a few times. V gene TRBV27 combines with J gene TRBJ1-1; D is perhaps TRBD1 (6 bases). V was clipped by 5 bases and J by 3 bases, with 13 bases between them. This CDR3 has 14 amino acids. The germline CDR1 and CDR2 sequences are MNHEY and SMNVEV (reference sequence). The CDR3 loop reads CASSNLQGYTEAFF. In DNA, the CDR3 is TGTGCCAGCAGTAACCTACAGGGATACACTGAAGCTTTCTTT.

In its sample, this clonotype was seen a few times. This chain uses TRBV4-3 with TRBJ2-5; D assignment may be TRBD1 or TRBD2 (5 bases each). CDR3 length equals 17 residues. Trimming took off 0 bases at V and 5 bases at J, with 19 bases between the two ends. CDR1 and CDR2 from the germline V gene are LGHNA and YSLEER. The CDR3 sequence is CASSQEERGRLGETQYF. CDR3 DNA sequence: TGCGCCAGCAGCCAAGAAGAGAGGGGAAGGTTGGGGGAGACCCAGTACTTC.

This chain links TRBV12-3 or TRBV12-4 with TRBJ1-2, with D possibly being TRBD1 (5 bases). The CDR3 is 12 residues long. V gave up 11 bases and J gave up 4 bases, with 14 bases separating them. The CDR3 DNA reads TGTGCCTTGAATGACAGAGTCTATGGCTACACCTTC. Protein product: CALNDRVYGYTF.

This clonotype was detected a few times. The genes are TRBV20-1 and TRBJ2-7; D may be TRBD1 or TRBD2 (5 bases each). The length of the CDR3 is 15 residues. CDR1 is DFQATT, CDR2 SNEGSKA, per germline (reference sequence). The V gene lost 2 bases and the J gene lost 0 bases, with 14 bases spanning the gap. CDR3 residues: CSARTTGGGSYEQYF. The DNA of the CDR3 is TGCAGTGCTAGAACCACAGGCGGAGGCTCCTACGAGCAGTACTTC.

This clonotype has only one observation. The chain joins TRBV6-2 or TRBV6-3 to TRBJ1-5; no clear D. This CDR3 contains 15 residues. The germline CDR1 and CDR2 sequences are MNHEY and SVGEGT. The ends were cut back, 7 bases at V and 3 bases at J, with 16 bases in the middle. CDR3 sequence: CASNGLGPNNQPQHF. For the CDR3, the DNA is TGTGCCAGCAATGGACTGGGCCCTAACAATCAGCCCCAGCATTTT.

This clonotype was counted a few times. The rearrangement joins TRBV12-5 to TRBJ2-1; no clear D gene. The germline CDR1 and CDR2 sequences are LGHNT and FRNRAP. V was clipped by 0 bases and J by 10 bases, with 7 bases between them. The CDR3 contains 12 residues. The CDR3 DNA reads TGTGCTAGTGGTTTGGTAACGACAGAGCAGTTCTTC. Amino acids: CASGLVTTEQFF.

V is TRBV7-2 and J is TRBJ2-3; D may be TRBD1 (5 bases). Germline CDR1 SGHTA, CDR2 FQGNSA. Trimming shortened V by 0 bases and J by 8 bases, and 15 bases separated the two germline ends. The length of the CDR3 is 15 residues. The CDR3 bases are TGTGCCAGCAGCTTAGCGGCGTTGACAGCCACTACGCAGTATTTT. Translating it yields CASSLAALTATTQYF.

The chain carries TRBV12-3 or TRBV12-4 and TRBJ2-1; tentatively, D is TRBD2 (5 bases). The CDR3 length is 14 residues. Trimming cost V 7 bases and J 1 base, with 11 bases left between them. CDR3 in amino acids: CASNLARSYNEQFF. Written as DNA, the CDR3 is TGTGCCAGCAATCTAGCCAGGTCCTACAATGAGCAGTTCTTC.